Reported below is one T cell receptor beta chain. Antigen unknown. This CDR3 region has 12 residues. Germline lookup yields CDR1 MNHEY and CDR2 SVGAGI. V was clipped by 8 bases and J by 4 bases, with 9 bases between them. These data originate in a study of brain T cells in children with intractable seizures. Study-wide findings and caveats: Only CDR3 sequence similarity suggested viral specificity, without known HCMV serostatus.

The data were produced by immunoSEQ multiplex PCR, yet TCRdb's version contains in-frame clones alone and is incomplete. This sample has about 76,000 clones, with approximately 94% found just once. Pre-surgery treatment included at least one anti-epileptic drug. The sequence was collected from a boy younger than two with tuberous sclerosis and intractable seizures. The chain uses TRBV6-5 and TRBJ2-1; D might be TRBD1 (6 bases). Specimen: peripheral blood, collected at surgery. As DNA, the CDR3 is TGTGCCAGCGCGGACAGTTACAATGAGCAGTTCTTC. It encodes CASADSYNEQFF.